The 25 T cell receptor beta chains below come from one sample, sequenced in a study of T cell repertoires in cytomegalovirus infection. One entry per CDR3 protein results from TCRdb running MiXCR on the reads. The table lists about 570,000 distinct CDR3 sequences, 40% of them singletons, with around 46% in the top ten. Their antigens are not known. The sample in question was cultured PBMCs, obtained from culture after CMV antigen stimulation. The receptors shown here come from a human donor in good health (CMV status not recorded). Some clones in this sample may be carry-over from other donors' samples.

In regard to this clonotype: A junction end diverges from the germline sequence, so it may reflect a read error. Here the CDR3 reads CASSLISGDFSYEEYF. For the CDR3, the DNA is TGTGCCAGCAGCTTAATTTCCGGGGATTTCTCCTACGAGGAGTACTTC. The chain links TRBV7-8 to TRBJ2-7; maybe TRBD2 (5 bases). The CDR3 is 16 residues long. Germline-derived CDR1 and CDR2 are SGHVS and FQNEAQ. The full variable domain, completed using reference TRBV7-8 and TRBJ2-7, is GAGVSQSPRYKVAKRGQDVALRCDPISGHVSLFWYQQALGQGPEFLTYFQNEAQLDKSGLPSDRFFAERPEGSVSTLKIQRTQQEDSAVYLCASSLISGDFSYEEYFGPGTRLTVT.

This clonotype was seen only a few times. The chain joins TRBV12-3 or TRBV12-4 to TRBJ2-3; D may match TRBD1 or TRBD2 (5 bases each). Trimming shortened V by 7 bases and J by 6 bases, and 26 bases separated the two germline ends. The CDR3 sequence is 17 residues long. The CDR3 bases are TGTGCCAGCACCGATAGAACTGGGGGTTTTGCTTCCGATACGCAGTATTTT. It specifies CASTDRTGGFASDTQYF.

The V gene is TRBV2, the J gene TRBJ1-6, with D possibly matching TRBD1 (6 bases). The CDR3 totals 13 residues. The germline V gene has CDR1 SNHLY and CDR2 FYNNEI. The ends were cut back, 7 bases at V and 7 bases at J, with 11 bases in the middle. As DNA, the CDR3 is TGTGCCAGCACGGACAGTCCAAATTCACCCCTCCACTTT. Translation gives CASTDSPNSPLHF.

A few counts support this clonotype. V gene TRBV6-1 combines with J gene TRBJ2-5; weak D call: TRBD1 (6 bases). This CDR3 has 11 residues. V lost 7 bases to trimming and J lost 3 bases, with 6 bases between them. From germline, CDR1 is MNHNS and CDR2 SASEGT. The CDR3 reads CASKGEETQYF. CDR3 DNA: TGTGCCAGCAAGGGGGAAGAGACCCAGTACTTC.

The V and J genes are TRBV6-1 and TRBJ2-7; 7 positions match TRBD1. The V and J ends lost 7 bases and 1 base, in that order; junction bases with no gene match: 7. Looked up from germline, CDR1 is MNHNS and CDR2 is SASEGT. The CDR3 contains 14 residues. The CDR3 here is CASKRQGLSYEQYF. In nucleotides, the CDR3 is TGTGCCAGCAAACGACAGGGATTATCCTACGAGCAGTACTTC.

The chain employs TRBV20-1 and TRBJ2-5; 8 positions match TRBD1. Trimming removed 4 bases from V and 2 bases from J; junction bases left unmatched: 3. This CDR3 has 13 amino acids. Germline V CDR1 and CDR2: DFQATT, SNEGSKA (reference sequence). CDR3 region: CSATDRGQETQYF. The CDR3 DNA reads as TGCAGTGCTACCGACAGGGGACAAGAGACCCAGTACTTC.

Many counts were recorded for this clonotype. The chain couples TRBV7-8 to TRBJ2-1, with D unclear. V gave up 5 bases and J gave up 5 bases, with 19 bases separating them. The CDR3 has 16 residues. Per germline, CDR1 SGHVS and CDR2 FQNEAQ. In DNA form, the CDR3 reads TGTGCCAGCAGCCGACTTTTCAAGGCCAGAAACAATGAGCAGTTCTTC. Amino acid sequence: CASSRLFKARNNEQFF.

The rearrangement links TRBV7-9 to TRBJ2-3, with D perhaps assigned TRBD1 or TRBD2 (5 bases each). From germline, CDR1 is SEHNR and CDR2 FQNEAQ (reference sequence). This CDR3 is 14 amino acids long. V was pared by 5 bases and J by 8 bases, with 17 bases between. Written as DNA, the CDR3 is TGTGCCAGCAGCCCTGACCGCAAGAGGGGTACGCAGTATTTT. Its translation: CASSPDRKRGTQYF.

The table lists this clonotype with many counts. The chain carries TRBV7-2 and TRBJ2-2; tentative D call: TRBD2 (5 bases). Trimming shortened V by 3 bases and J by 3 bases, and 14 bases separated the two germline ends. Germline values: CDR1 SGHTA, CDR2 FQGNSA. The CDR3 is 16 residues long. The CDR3 nucleotides are TGTGCCAGCAGCTTCCGCGAGGGCCCTGACACCGGGGAGCTGTTTTTT. It specifies CASSFREGPDTGELFF.

Only a few counts were recorded for this clonotype. The chain has TRBV7-9 and TRBJ1-1, with unresolved D. This CDR3 is 15 amino acids long. Germline CDR1 SEHNR, CDR2 FQNEAQ (reference sequence). Deletions cut 2 bases from V and 2 bases from J, with 12 bases between. This CDR3 is CASSLSLALNTEAFF. DNA for the CDR3: TGTGCCAGCAGCTTATCTCTAGCCTTAAACACTGAAGCTTTCTTT.

At least ten counts were recorded for this clonotype. The V call is TRBV7-2, the J call TRBJ2-7, with 15 nucleotides matching TRBD2. This CDR3 contains 19 residues. Per the germline V gene, CDR1 is SGHTA and CDR2 is FQGNSA. With 5 bases clipped from V and 3 bases from J, the junction kept 14 bases outside the gene matches. This CDR3 reads CASSMGHGLAGGRRYEQYF. For the CDR3, the DNA is TGTGCCAGCAGCATGGGACACGGACTAGCGGGAGGGCGTCGCTACGAGCAGTACTTC.

This chain links TRBV3-1 with TRBJ2-5; a weak D match, TRBD1 (6 bases). The V end was cut by 0 bases, the J end by 4 bases, with 9 bases between. Per germline, CDR1 LGHDT and CDR2 YNNKEL (reference sequence). The CDR3 loop spans 14 amino acids. The CDR3 reads CASSQDLRGETQYF. The CDR3 nucleotides read TGTGCCAGCAGCCAAGACCTCAGGGGAGAGACCCAGTACTTC.

The V call is TRBV6-2 or TRBV6-3, the J call TRBJ2-5, with 9 bases identical to TRBD2. J gave up 5 bases and V 8 bases, and 12 bases lay outside the gene matches. Germline V gene data show CDR1 as MNHEY and CDR2 as SVGEGT. CDR3 size: 15 residues. The CDR3 coding sequence is TGTGCCAGCGGGACCTATAGCGGGAGAGGGGAGACCCAGTACTTC. This translates into CASGTYSGRGETQYF.

There are a few counts of this clonotype. This chain uses TRBV7-2 with TRBJ1-5; D perhaps matches TRBD1 (5 bases). Germline V CDR1 and CDR2: SGHTA, FQGNSA. Between the trimmed V and J ends, which lost 5 bases and 9 bases, there was a span of 11 bases. CDR3 size: 12 residues. The CDR3 protein is CASSPPRGPQHF. DNA for the CDR3: TGTGCCAGCAGCCCGCCAAGGGGGCCCCAGCATTTT.

The chain links TRBV5-4 to TRBJ1-4; D gene uncertain. Germline V gene data show CDR1 as SGHNT and CDR2 as YYREEE (reference sequence). Deletions cut 0 bases from V and 0 bases from J, with 9 bases between. The CDR3 is 16 residues long. The CDR3 is CASSLGRPATNEKLFF. In nucleotides, the CDR3 is TGTGCCAGCAGCTTGGGCAGACCAGCAACTAATGAAAAACTGTTTTTT.

This clonotype has more than one count but fewer than ten. The rearrangement joins TRBV7-8 to TRBJ1-2; TRBD1 aligns across 9 bases. V lost 1 base to trimming and J lost 4 bases; unmatched junction nucleotides: 4. The CDR3 covers 15 residues. From germline, CDR1 is SGHVS and CDR2 FQNEAQ. The CDR3 reads CASSLDRGRSYGYTF. DNA of the CDR3: TGTGCCAGCAGCTTAGACAGGGGGCGCAGCTATGGCTACACCTTC.

This clonotype was counted only a few times. This chain connects TRBV7-2 to TRBJ2-5; 8 bases line up with TRBD2. V lost 6 bases, J lost 5 bases, and 5 bases stayed unmatched. Germline V gene lookup returns CDR1 SGHTA and CDR2 FQGNSA. CDR3 length: 13 amino acids. CDR3 loop: CASRSSGIETQYF. The CDR3 nucleotides read TGTGCCAGCAGGAGTAGCGGGATTGAGACCCAGTACTTC.

This clonotype was recorded a few times. V and J are TRBV12-3 or TRBV12-4 and TRBJ2-6, with TRBD1 matching 8 bases. The CDR3 runs to 17 residues. The ends lost 5 bases at V and 0 bases at J; junction bases unmatched: 6. The CDR3 region is CASSSTGGPSGANVLTF. The CDR3 nucleotides are TGTGCCAGCAGTAGCACAGGGGGACCCTCTGGGGCCAACGTCCTGACTTTC.

V is TRBV19 and J is TRBJ1-5; possible D gene TRBD1, 6 bases. The germline gives CDR1 LNHDA, CDR2 SQIVND (reference sequence). The germline V and J ends were trimmed by 9 bases and 9 bases, with 18 bases remaining between them. The length of the CDR3 is 13 residues. CDR3 nucleotides: TGTGCCAGCAATCAGGGGACGGGGTCGCCCCAGCATTTT. Protein sequence: CASNQGTGSPQHF.

A note on this clonotype: It may be a read error: a sequence one base away is much more abundant. In nucleotides, the CDR3 is TGTGCCAACAGTTTCGCACCAAGCGGTGGAAACACCATATATTTT. Translated: CANSFAPSGGNTIYF. The rearrangement uses TRBV7-2 and TRBJ1-3; no firm D call. CDR1 and CDR2 (germline): SGHTA, FQGNSA. Trimming pared 10 bases from V and 3 bases from J, leaving 19 bases between. The CDR3 totals 15 residues.

The V gene is TRBV7-8, the J gene TRBJ2-3, with D hard to call. Germline V gives CDR1 SGHVS, CDR2 FQNEAQ. The CDR3 sequence is 16 residues long. V was trimmed by 5 bases and J by 0 bases, leaving 15 bases between them. The CDR3 DNA sequence: TGTGCCAGCAGCGTACTTGGCGAATCAAGCACAGATACGCAGTATTTT. Amino acids: CASSVLGESSTDTQYF.

The rearrangement joins TRBV7-9 to TRBJ2-1; D is perhaps TRBD1 (6 bases). V gave up 0 bases and J gave up 8 bases, with 14 bases separating them. Germline V gene data show CDR1 as SEHNR and CDR2 as FQNEAQ (reference sequence). This CDR3 has 15 amino acids. The CDR3 loop is CASSLASPRGHEQFF. In DNA, the CDR3 is TGTGCCAGCAGCTTAGCGTCCCCCAGGGGCCATGAGCAGTTCTTC.

The sample holds a few counts of this clonotype. V usage is TRBV4-1 and J usage is TRBJ2-3, with D possibly being TRBD2 (6 bases). The CDR3 covers 14 residues. Germline V CDR1 and CDR2: MGHRA, YSYEKL. V was trimmed by 3 bases and J by 9 bases, leaving 16 bases between them. Written as DNA, the CDR3 is TGCGCCAGCAGCCAGGGACCTCGCGGGAACACGCAGTATTTT. Amino acid sequence: CASSQGPRGNTQYF.

This chain links TRBV20-1 with TRBJ1-6; maybe TRBD1 (6 bases). CDR3 length: 15 residues. V was clipped by 6 bases and J by 3 bases, with 15 bases between them. Germline V gene data show CDR1 as DFQATT and CDR2 as SNEGSKA (reference sequence). CDR3 protein: CSAGTGLHYNSPLHF. DNA for the CDR3: TGCAGTGCCGGCACAGGGCTCCACTATAATTCACCCCTCCACTTT.

J is TRBJ1-5 and V is TRBV5-6; a possible D gene is TRBD1 (5 bases). The V end lost 5 bases, the J end lost 8 bases, and 17 bases lay between the germline ends. Germline V lookup: CDR1 SGHDT, CDR2 YYEEEE. CDR3 length: 14 residues. CDR3 sequence (DNA): TGTGCCAGCAGTCCCTGGGGCGCGCACAAGCCCCAGCATTTT. Its translation is CASSPWGAHKPQHF.